This paragraph covers one T cell receptor beta chain sequence. No antigen is known for it. These data are taken from a study of T cell responses to AZD1222 COVID-19 vaccine. CDR1 is SGHRS, CDR2 YFSETQ, per germline. V was pared by 2 bases and J by 0 bases, with 8 bases between. The CDR3 covers 14 residues. Clones were sequenced by immunoSEQ multiplex PCR, and TCRdb holds only the in-frame ones, with some missing. Of more than 150,000 clones in the sample, about 92% are singletons; the top ten hold around 9.3%. Findings and limits, study-wide: Repertoire sampling occurred only after the peak T cell response.

The sequenced sample was peripheral blood, obtained on day 0 of AZD1222 vaccination. This TCR was sampled from an adult in good health. The chain is built from TRBV5-1 and TRBJ1-1; D ambiguous. CDR3 sequence reads: CASSFRAMNTEAFF. The CDR3 bases are TGCGCCAGCAGCTTCCGGGCAATGAACACTGAAGCTTTCTTT.